The 15 T cell receptor beta chains presented below share a single source sample, sequenced in a study of T cell responses to AZD1222 COVID-19 vaccine. Sequencing used immunoSEQ multiplex PCR; TCRdb keeps in-frame clones, though not all of them. The sample includes around 100,000 clones, roughly 90% of them seen just once. The source material was peripheral blood, sampled on day 0 of AZD1222 vaccination. The receptor set was obtained from an adult in good health.

The chain carries TRBV5-4 and TRBJ1-1; D might be TRBD1 (6 bases). Germline loops: CDR1 SGHNT, CDR2 YYREEE (reference sequence). Trimming removed 5 bases from V and 2 bases from J, with 16 bases in between. This CDR3 has 15 amino acids. CDR3 nucleotides: TGTGCCAGCAGGCTCAGGGGCGGGGGAAACACTGAAGCTTTCTTT. Translating gives CASRLRGGGNTEAFF.

J is TRBJ2-2 and V is TRBV19; maybe TRBD1 (5 bases). CDR1 and CDR2 from the germline V gene are LNHDA and SQIVND (reference sequence). The CDR3 has 13 residues. Trimming took 7 bases from V and 0 from J, leaving 6 bases between them. CDR3 in amino acids: CASMGPNTGELFF. The CDR3 DNA reads as TGTGCCAGTATGGGGCCGAACACCGGGGAGCTGTTTTTT.

The genes are TRBV5-1 and TRBJ2-3; tentative D call: TRBD2 (5 bases). Germline V lookup: CDR1 SGHRS, CDR2 YFSETQ. The CDR3 contains 15 residues. Between the trimmed V and J ends, which lost 2 bases and 0 bases, there was a span of 10 bases. As DNA, the CDR3 is TGCGCCAGCAGCTTAGGTCGGGGTAGCACAGATACGCAGTATTTT. Protein sequence: CASSLGRGSTDTQYF.

This chain connects TRBV2 to TRBJ1-2; the D gene is possibly TRBD1 (5 bases). The ends were cut back, 4 bases at V and 8 bases at J, with 14 bases in the middle. This CDR3 is built from 13 residues. CDR1 and CDR2 (germline): SNHLY, FYNNEI. CDR3 region: CASSVQEERGYTF. The CDR3 DNA reads TGTGCCAGCAGTGTACAGGAGGAACGGGGCTACACCTTC.

The rearrangement uses TRBV11-2 and TRBJ1-4; D gene uncertain. Deletions cut 1 base from V and 7 bases from J, with 13 bases between. CDR1 and CDR2 (germline): SGHAT, FQNNGV. The length of the CDR3 is 15 residues. CDR3 DNA sequence: TGTGCCAGCAGCTTAGTGGGCAGCGGGAGTGAAAAACTGTTTTTT. Its protein is CASSLVGSGSEKLFF.

The V and J genes are TRBV5-1 and TRBJ1-2; 10 bases are a match to TRBD1. CDR1 is SGHRS, CDR2 YFSETQ, per germline. V lost 2 bases to trimming and J lost 1 base; unmatched junction nucleotides: 5. This CDR3 is built from 16 residues. CDR3 in DNA: TGCGCCAGCAGCTTCGGGACAGGGGAAGGTAACTATGGCTACACCTTC. Translated: CASSFGTGEGNYGYTF.

The chain employs TRBV4-1 and TRBJ1-1; no reliable D call. This CDR3 has 13 amino acids. With 4 bases removed from V and 3 bases from J, the gap between germline ends came to 9 bases. In germline, CDR1 is MGHRA, CDR2 YSYEKL. This chain's CDR3 is CASSLNLDTEAFF. The DNA for the CDR3 is TGCGCCAGCAGCCTCAATCTTGACACTGAAGCTTTCTTT.

The chain links TRBV4-3 to TRBJ2-3, with 14 bases matching TRBD2. This CDR3 is 18 amino acids long. Germline CDR1 and CDR2: LGHNA and YSLEER. V gave up 1 base and J gave up 6 bases; unmatched junction bases: 9. CDR3 in DNA: TGCGCCAGCAGCCAAGCTCGCGGGACTAGCGGGAGTTGGGATACGCAGTATTTT. Its translation is CASSQARGTSGSWDTQYF.

CDR3 DNA sequence: TGTGCCATCAGCGCCCCGGACAGGGCTGATGGCTACACCTTC. Translation: CAISAPDRADGYTF. The chain has TRBV10-3 and TRBJ1-2; 8 bases agree with TRBD1. The CDR3 has 14 residues. The V and J ends lost 6 bases and 6 bases, in that order; junction bases with no gene match: 9. The germline CDR1 and CDR2 sequences are ENHRY and SYGVKD.

This chain connects TRBV5-1 to TRBJ1-4, with TRBD1 matching 7 bases. Germline V lookup: CDR1 SGHRS, CDR2 YFSETQ. V was clipped by 0 bases and J by 4 bases; unmatched bases: 3. CDR3 size: 15 residues. CDR3 sequence (DNA): TGCGCCAGCAGCTTGGTAGGGGACAGTAATGAAAAACTGTTTTTT. This codes for CASSLVGDSNEKLFF.

The rearrangement links TRBV27 to TRBJ1-5; D unresolved. The CDR3 runs 14 residues. Germline V lookup: CDR1 MNHEY, CDR2 SMNVEV (reference sequence). V was shortened by 2 bases and J by 2 bases, with 7 bases between the two germline ends. In DNA form, the CDR3 reads TGTGCCAGCAGTTTAAACCTCGGCAATCAGCCCCAGCATTTT. It translates to CASSLNLGNQPQHF.

This clone was counted a few times. The chain couples TRBV7-2 to TRBJ1-5, with 8 bases aligning to TRBD1. CDR1 and CDR2 from the germline V gene are SGHTA and FQGNSA. J was trimmed by 7 bases and V by 5 bases; bases with no gene match: 10. This CDR3 is built from 15 residues. CDR3: CASSPLDRVGQPQHF. The DNA for the CDR3 is TGTGCCAGCAGCCCGCTGGACAGGGTAGGGCAGCCCCAGCATTTT.

This clone was seen more than once but under ten times. V is TRBV29-1 and J is TRBJ1-1; D is ambiguous. CDR1 and CDR2 (germline): SQVTM, ANQGSEA. This CDR3 has 11 amino acids. Trimming left V 4 bases short and J 8 bases short, with 11 bases between. The CDR3 here is CSVGFFPEAFF. CDR3 DNA: TGCAGCGTTGGGTTCTTCCCAGAAGCTTTCTTT.

The sample holds a few counts of this clone. CDR3 coding DNA: TGTGCCACAGAACCCACCGGCTCTGGGGCCAACGTCCTGACTTTC. It yields the protein CATEPTGSGANVLTF. The V call is TRBV2, the J call TRBJ2-6; D remains ambiguous. The CDR3 extends over 15 amino acids. Germline V gene sequence: CDR1 SNHLY, CDR2 FYNNEI. V was cut by 10 bases and J by 0 bases, with 13 bases left in between.

This rearrangement joins TRBV6-2 or TRBV6-3 to TRBJ2-2; perhaps TRBD2 as D (6 bases). Trimming removed 4 bases at V and 7 bases at J, with 10 bases between. This CDR3 comprises 13 residues. Germline V gene sequence: CDR1 MNHEY, CDR2 SVGEGT. The CDR3 region is CASSSGTRGELFF. The CDR3 DNA follows: TGTGCCAGCAGTTCCGGGACTCGCGGGGAGCTGTTTTTT.